The T cell receptor (beta chain) under discussion was sequenced for a study of lymphopenia after photon versus proton radiotherapy. The table came from immunoSEQ multiplex PCR; TCRdb's copy has only in-frame clones and leaves some out. Seen here are about 20,000 clones, just under 85% observed once, and the top ten hold 2.9%. The CDR3 has 15 amino acids. Germline V gives CDR1 SQVTM, CDR2 ANQGSEA. Trimming took 6 bases from V and 6 from J; bases not matched to a gene: 12. The receptor's source is a woman aged 45 to 65 with pancreatic cancer. Specimen: peripheral blood, collected from a patient treated with photon-based radiotherapy. The rearrangement uses TRBV29-1 and TRBJ2-2, with 8 bases fitting TRBD1. CDR3 bases: TGCAGCGTGGGTCAGGGGGCGCTGGGGGCCGGGGAGCTGTTTTTT. It encodes CSVGQGALGAGELFF.